Shown below are 24 T cell receptor beta chains from a single sample sequenced in a study of graft-versus-host responses after intestinal transplantation. Some clones are missing from TCRdb's copy, which holds only in-frame ones; the method was immunoSEQ multiplex PCR. The profile covers about 88,000 clones, with 94% appearing a single time and over 0.15% taken by the ten largest. Their antigens are not known. The material was unstimulated CD4+ T cells sorted from spleen or lymph node cells, obtained before transplant. The receptors shown here come from a human donor who was the organ donor for an intestinal transplant.

Here the CDR3 reads CASSVEGATDTQYF. CDR3 in DNA: TGTGCCAGCAGCGTAGAGGGGGCGACAGATACGCAGTATTTT. The chain couples TRBV9 to TRBJ2-3; 7 bases match TRBD1. The CDR3 totals 14 residues. Germline lookup yields CDR1 SGDLS and CDR2 YYNGEE. The junction had 1 base not matched to a gene; V was cut back by 0 bases and J by 3 bases.

V usage is TRBV18 and J usage is TRBJ2-1; 12 bases are a match to TRBD2. The CDR3 runs to 18 residues. Germline V gene data show CDR1 as KGHSH and CDR2 as LQKENI. Germline trimming cut 6 bases from V and 5 bases from J; bases unmatched to any gene: 14. CDR3: CASSGMGTSGWTNNEQFF. For the CDR3, the DNA is TGTGCCAGCTCGGGGATGGGGACTAGCGGGTGGACTAACAATGAGCAGTTCTTC. Variable domain in full (rest from reference TRBV18 and TRBJ2-1): NAGVMQNPRHLVRRRGQEARLRCSPMKGHSHVYWYRQLPEEGLKFMVYLQKENIIDESGMPKERFSAEFPKEGPSILRIQQVVRGDSAAYFCASSGMGTSGWTNNEQFFGPGTRLTVL.

V gene TRBV28 combines with J gene TRBJ2-7, with 9 bases fitting TRBD2. The CDR3 is 13 residues long. Trimming cost V 8 bases and J 7 bases; bases outside gene matches: 9. Germline CDR1 is MDHEN and CDR2 is SYDVKM. CDR3 in DNA: TGTGCCAGCGCCGGGCGGGGGGGCCGGGAGCAGTACTTC. Translation: CASAGRGGREQYF.

This clone occurred a few times. V usage is TRBV7-9 and J usage is TRBJ1-2; 9 bases line up with TRBD1. V dropped 2 bases and J dropped 7; count of bases not matched to a gene: 17. The CDR3 is made up of 18 amino acids. The V gene's germline CDR1 is SEHNR and CDR2 FQNEAQ (reference sequence). In DNA, the CDR3 is TGTGCCAGCAGCTTAAACAACGTCGGACAGGGGCGGACGAGTGGCTACACCTTC. This gives the protein CASSLNNVGQGRTSGYTF.

This sequence joins TRBV9 and TRBJ2-1; the D gene is possibly TRBD2 (5 bases). Germline V gives CDR1 SGDLS, CDR2 YYNGEE. CDR3 length equals 13 residues. V was cut by 0 bases and J by 8 bases, with 9 bases left in between. The CDR3 sequence: CASSVAFGDEQFF. In DNA, the CDR3 is TGTGCCAGCAGCGTAGCATTCGGGGATGAGCAGTTCTTC.

The chain couples TRBV4-2 to TRBJ2-2; 7 nucleotides match TRBD2. Germline V gene data show CDR1 as LGHNA and CDR2 as YNFKEQ. The CDR3 runs 15 residues. With 0 bases clipped from V and 6 bases from J, the junction kept 4 bases outside the gene matches. The CDR3 spells CASSQDPLAAGELFF. The CDR3 DNA sequence: TGTGCCAGCAGCCAAGATCCCCTAGCGGCCGGGGAGCTGTTTTTT.

The chain is built from TRBV27 and TRBJ1-2, with a tentative D call TRBD1 (5 bases). Between the trimmed V and J ends, which lost 5 bases and 4 bases, there was a span of 11 bases. The CDR3 has 13 amino acids. Germline assignment: CDR1 MNHEY and CDR2 SMNVEV (reference sequence). The CDR3 protein is CASSLLQGYGYTF. The CDR3 DNA sequence: TGTGCCAGCAGTCTTTTGCAGGGCTATGGCTACACCTTC.

This chain uses TRBV28 with TRBJ2-5; D is uncertain. V gave up 8 bases and J gave up 0 bases, with 16 bases separating them. CDR3 size: 15 residues. Germline CDR1 reads MDHEN; CDR2 reads SYDVKM. CDR3 in DNA: TGTGCCAGCCTCCAACACGGTGATTACCAAGAGACCCAGTACTTC. Protein sequence: CASLQHGDYQETQYF.

J is TRBJ2-3 and V is TRBV7-9; D possibly uses TRBD1 or TRBD2 (5 bases each). Germline CDR1 reads SEHNR; CDR2 reads FQNEAQ (reference sequence). The V and J ends lost 1 base and 2 bases respectively, with 7 bases between them. The CDR3 totals 14 residues. The CDR3: CASSLVGDTDTQYF. The CDR3 coding sequence is TGTGCCAGCAGCTTAGTGGGGGACACAGATACGCAGTATTTT.

The rearrangement joins TRBV11-2 to TRBJ1-1, with D unresolved. Germline CDR1 reads SGHAT; CDR2 reads FQNNGV. This CDR3 contains 15 residues. The V end was cut by 1 base, the J end by 2 bases, with 11 bases between. CDR3 amino acids: CASSLVGGFNTEAFF. CDR3 DNA sequence: TGTGCCAGCAGCTTAGTCGGTGGGTTTAACACTGAAGCTTTCTTT.

The V gene is TRBV5-5, the J gene TRBJ1-2; no firm D call. The CDR3 runs 14 residues. CDR1 is SGHKS and CDR2 is YYEKEE in the germline V gene (reference sequence). V lost 0 bases, J lost 0 bases, and 6 bases lay in between. The CDR3 DNA reads TGTGCCAGCAGCTTGGTCCACACTAACTATGGCTACACCTTC. It specifies CASSLVHTNYGYTF.

This chain connects TRBV11-1 to TRBJ1-1; D unclear. Germline-derived CDR1 and CDR2 are SGHAT and FQDESV (reference sequence). The CDR3 sequence is 14 residues long. Trimming took off 1 base at V and 3 bases at J, with 9 bases between the two ends. DNA of the CDR3: TGTGCCAGCAGCTTAGTGGGTCAGGACACTGAAGCTTTCTTT. As protein: CASSLVGQDTEAFF. The entire variable domain, with the rest obtained from reference TRBV11-1 and TRBJ1-1, is as follows: EAEVAQSPRYKITEKSQAVAFWCDPISGHATLYWYRQILGQGPELLVQFQDESVVDDSQLPKDRFSAERLKGVDSTLKIQPAELGDSAMYLCASSLVGQDTEAFFGQGTRLTVV.

The rearrangement uses TRBV27 and TRBJ2-3; no firm D call. This CDR3 spans 11 amino acids. Germline CDR1 is MNHEY and CDR2 is SMNVEV (reference sequence). V shed 6 bases and J shed 2 bases, with 3 bases lying between them. The DNA for the CDR3 is TGTGCCAGCAGATACACAGATACGCAGTATTTT. This encodes CASRYTDTQYF.

V usage is TRBV19 and J usage is TRBJ1-2; 7 bases fit TRBD1. This CDR3 has 14 residues. Germline values: CDR1 LNHDA, CDR2 SQIVND (reference sequence). Trimming at V came to 6 bases and at J to 2 bases, leaving 6 bases not matched to a gene. In nucleotides, the CDR3 is TGTGCCAGTAGCCCACAGGGGACCAACTATGGCTACACCTTC. Protein product: CASSPQGTNYGYTF.

The CDR3 sequence is CASSLTGGLEAFF. CDR3 bases: TGTGCCAGCAGCTTAACAGGGGGCCTTGAAGCTTTCTTT. The chain couples TRBV11-1 to TRBJ1-1, with 9 nucleotides matching TRBD1. V lost 2 bases to trimming and J lost 7 bases; unmatched junction nucleotides: 2. The CDR3 has 13 amino acids. Germline V gives CDR1 SGHAT, CDR2 FQDESV (reference sequence).

This clone was recorded only once. The rearrangement uses TRBV19 and TRBJ1-3; TRBD1 is a possible D gene (6 bases). V was trimmed by 5 bases and J by 0 bases, leaving 26 bases between them. From germline, CDR1 is LNHDA and CDR2 SQIVND (reference sequence). The CDR3 sequence is 20 residues long. As DNA, the CDR3 is TGTGCCAGTAGTCCCCGGTCGGCAGGGGCCTCCTTCTTCTCTGGAAACACCATATATTTT. Its translation is CASSPRSAGASFFSGNTIYF.

The rearrangement uses TRBV5-1 and TRBJ2-3; D gene uncertain. This CDR3 spans 15 amino acids. Germline lookup yields CDR1 SGHRS and CDR2 YFSETQ. Between the trimmed V and J ends, which lost 1 base and 0 bases, there was a span of 9 bases. The CDR3 nucleotides read TGCGCCAGCAGCTTGATCGGCTTGAGCACAGATACGCAGTATTTT. Its translation: CASSLIGLSTDTQYF.

The V gene is TRBV6-1, the J gene TRBJ1-5, with D tentatively TRBD1 (6 bases). This CDR3 spans 14 amino acids. Between the trimmed V and J ends, which lost 4 bases and 6 bases, there was a span of 13 bases. The germline CDR1 and CDR2 sequences are MNHNS and SASEGT. The CDR3 region is CASSVSGVVQPQHF. DNA for the CDR3: TGTGCCAGCAGTGTTTCAGGGGTAGTTCAGCCCCAGCATTTT.

V usage is TRBV29-1 and J usage is TRBJ2-3, with TRBD2 matching over 12 bases. Germline V gene sequence: CDR1 SQVTM, CDR2 ANQGSEA. Unmatched junction bases numbered 10, after V lost 4 bases and J lost 5 bases. CDR3 length: 16 residues. This chain's CDR3 is CSVALGLAGGEDTQYF. CDR3 bases: TGCAGCGTTGCCCTAGGCCTAGCGGGGGGGGAAGATACGCAGTATTTT.

This sequence joins TRBV7-2 and TRBJ1-5; 7 bases line up with TRBD1. Germline V lookup: CDR1 SGHTA, CDR2 FQGNSA. The CDR3 has 16 residues. With V trimmed by 5 bases and J by 3 bases, 10 bases remained unmatched. The CDR3 coding sequence is TGTGCCAGCAGCCCTCAAGCCGGGACAGTCAATCAGCCCCAGCATTTT. Residues: CASSPQAGTVNQPQHF.

The chain joins TRBV5-1 to TRBJ2-4, with D perhaps matching TRBD1 (6 bases). Germline V gene sequence: CDR1 SGHRS, CDR2 YFSETQ. Trimming cost V 2 bases and J 4 bases, with 10 bases left between them. The CDR3 runs 14 residues. The CDR3 sequence: CASSLEGQKNIQYF. The CDR3 DNA reads as TGCGCCAGCAGCTTAGAAGGACAGAAAAACATTCAGTACTTC.

The J gene is TRBJ1-2, the V gene TRBV10-3; 10 nucleotides align to TRBD1. There are 15 residues in the CDR3. Germline CDR1 reads ENHRY; CDR2 reads SYGVKD. V shed 4 bases, J shed 5 bases, and the junction held 7 bases outside the gene matches. The CDR3 DNA follows: TGTGCCATCAGTGCAGACAGGGGGCGTGGGTATGGCTACACCTTC. Protein: CAISADRGRGYGYTF.

The chain carries TRBV4-3 and TRBJ2-3; 8 nucleotides match TRBD2. V shed 0 bases and J 4 bases; nucleotides not matched to a gene: 9. This CDR3 is 17 amino acids long. Germline V gives CDR1 LGHNA, CDR2 YSLEER. CDR3 protein: CASSQERGGRVADTQYF. The CDR3 DNA reads TGCGCCAGCAGCCAAGAACGCGGGGGGCGGGTCGCAGATACGCAGTATTTT.

The CDR3 reads CASSLGDRGFGGYTF. CDR3 in DNA: TGTGCCAGCAGCTTAGGGGACAGGGGTTTTGGAGGCTACACCTTC. The chain uses TRBV7-2 and TRBJ1-2, with TRBD1 identical over 10 bases. The CDR3 has 15 amino acids. The junction had 7 bases not matched to a gene; V was cut back by 1 base and J by 8 bases. CDR1 is SGHTA and CDR2 is FQGNSA in the germline V gene.